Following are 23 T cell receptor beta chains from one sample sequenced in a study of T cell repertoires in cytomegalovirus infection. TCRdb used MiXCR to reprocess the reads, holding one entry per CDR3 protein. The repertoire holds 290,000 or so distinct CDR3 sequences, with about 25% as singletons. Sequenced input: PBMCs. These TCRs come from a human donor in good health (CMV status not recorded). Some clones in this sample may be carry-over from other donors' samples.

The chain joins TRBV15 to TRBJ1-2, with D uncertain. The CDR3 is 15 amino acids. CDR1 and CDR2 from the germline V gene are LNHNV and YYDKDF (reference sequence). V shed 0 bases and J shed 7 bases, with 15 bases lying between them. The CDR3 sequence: CATSRDPSRRSGYTF. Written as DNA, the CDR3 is TGTGCCACCAGCAGAGATCCCTCAAGACGGTCTGGCTACACCTTC.

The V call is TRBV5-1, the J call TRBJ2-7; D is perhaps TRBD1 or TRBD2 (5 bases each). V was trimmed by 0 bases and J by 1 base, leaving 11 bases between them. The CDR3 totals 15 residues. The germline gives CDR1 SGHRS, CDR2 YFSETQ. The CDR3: CASSLDGRESYEQYF. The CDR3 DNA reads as TGCGCCAGCAGCTTGGACGGCAGGGAGTCCTACGAGCAGTACTTC.

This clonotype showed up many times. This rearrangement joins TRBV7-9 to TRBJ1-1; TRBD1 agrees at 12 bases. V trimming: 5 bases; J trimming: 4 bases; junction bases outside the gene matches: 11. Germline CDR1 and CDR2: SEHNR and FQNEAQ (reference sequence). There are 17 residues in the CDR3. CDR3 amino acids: CASSAGTGGLAPTEAFF. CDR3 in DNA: TGTGCCAGCAGCGCCGGGACAGGGGGCCTGGCGCCCACTGAAGCTTTCTTT.

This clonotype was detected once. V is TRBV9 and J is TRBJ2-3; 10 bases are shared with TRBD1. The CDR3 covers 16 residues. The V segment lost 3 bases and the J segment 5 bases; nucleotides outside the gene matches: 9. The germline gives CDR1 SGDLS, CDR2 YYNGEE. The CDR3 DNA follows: TGTGCCAGCAGCGCTACGACAGGGGGCTTTGGAGATACGCAGTATTTT. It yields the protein CASSATTGGFGDTQYF. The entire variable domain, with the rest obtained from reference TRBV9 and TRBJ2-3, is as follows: DSGVTQTPKHLITATGQRVTLRCSPRSGDLSVYWYQQSLDQGLQFLIQYYNGEERAKGNILERFSAQQFPDLHSELNLSSLELGDSALYFCASSATTGGFGDTQYFGPGTRLTVL.

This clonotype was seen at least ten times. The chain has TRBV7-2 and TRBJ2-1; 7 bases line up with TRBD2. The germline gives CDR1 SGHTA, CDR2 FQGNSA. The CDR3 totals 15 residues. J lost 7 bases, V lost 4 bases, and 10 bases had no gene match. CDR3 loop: CASSSGLPPANEQFF. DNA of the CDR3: TGTGCCAGCAGCTCGGGACTACCCCCTGCGAATGAGCAGTTCTTC. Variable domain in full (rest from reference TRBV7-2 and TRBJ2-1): GAGVSQSPSNKVTEKGKDVELRCDPISGHTALYWYRQSLGQGLEFLIYFQGNSAPDKSGLPSDRFSAERTGGSVSTLTIQRTQQEDSAVYLCASSSGLPPANEQFFGPGTRLTVL.

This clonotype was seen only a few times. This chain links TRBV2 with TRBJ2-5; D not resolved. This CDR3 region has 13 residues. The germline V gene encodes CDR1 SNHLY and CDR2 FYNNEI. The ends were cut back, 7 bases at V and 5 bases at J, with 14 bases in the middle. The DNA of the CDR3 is TGTGCCAGCAATGGGCAGTTGTCGGAGACCCAGTACTTC. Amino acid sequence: CASNGQLSETQYF. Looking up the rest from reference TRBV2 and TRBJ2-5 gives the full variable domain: EPEVTQTPSHQVTQMGQEVILRCVPISNHLYFYWYRQILGQKVEFLVSFYNNEISEKSEIFDDQFSVERPDGSNFTLKIRSTKLEDSAMYFCASNGQLSETQYFGPGTRLLVL.

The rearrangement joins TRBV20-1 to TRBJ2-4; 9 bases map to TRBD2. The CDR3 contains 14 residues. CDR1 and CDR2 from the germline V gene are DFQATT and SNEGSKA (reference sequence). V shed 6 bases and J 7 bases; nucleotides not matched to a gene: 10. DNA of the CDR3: TGCAGTGCATGGGGGCGGGGGGGCCGTAACATTCAGTACTTC. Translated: CSAWGRGGRNIQYF.

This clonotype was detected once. Here the CDR3 DNA reads TGTGCCAGCAGCATTGGAGCGGCCCCCTCCTACAATGAGCAGTTCTTC. This gives the protein CASSIGAAPSYNEQFF. The chain employs TRBV27 and TRBJ2-1, with D possibly matching TRBD2 (5 bases). Germline V lookup: CDR1 MNHEY, CDR2 SMNVEV (reference sequence). The CDR3 extends over 16 amino acids. Trimming cost V 6 bases and J 0 bases, with 15 bases left between them.

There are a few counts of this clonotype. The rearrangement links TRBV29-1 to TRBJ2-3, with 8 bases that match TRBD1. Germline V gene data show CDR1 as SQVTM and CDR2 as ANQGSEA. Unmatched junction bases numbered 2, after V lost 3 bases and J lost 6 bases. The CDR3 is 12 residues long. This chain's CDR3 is CSVEWTGDTQYF. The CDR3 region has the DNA TGCAGCGTTGAGTGGACAGGGGATACGCAGTATTTT.

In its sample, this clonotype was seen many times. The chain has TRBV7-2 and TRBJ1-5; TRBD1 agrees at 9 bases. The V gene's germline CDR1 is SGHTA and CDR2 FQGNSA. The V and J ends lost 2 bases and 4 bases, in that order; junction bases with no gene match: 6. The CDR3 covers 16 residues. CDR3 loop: CASSLSGQGDNQPQHF. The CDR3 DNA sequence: TGTGCCAGCAGCTTATCGGGACAGGGAGATAATCAGCCCCAGCATTTT.

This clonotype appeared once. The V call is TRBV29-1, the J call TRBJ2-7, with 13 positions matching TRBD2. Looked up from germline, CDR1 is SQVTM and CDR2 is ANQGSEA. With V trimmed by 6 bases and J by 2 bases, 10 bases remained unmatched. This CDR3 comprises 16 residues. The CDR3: CSVLDPGTSGTYEQYF. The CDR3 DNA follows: TGCAGCGTACTAGACCCCGGGACTAGCGGGACCTACGAGCAGTACTTC.

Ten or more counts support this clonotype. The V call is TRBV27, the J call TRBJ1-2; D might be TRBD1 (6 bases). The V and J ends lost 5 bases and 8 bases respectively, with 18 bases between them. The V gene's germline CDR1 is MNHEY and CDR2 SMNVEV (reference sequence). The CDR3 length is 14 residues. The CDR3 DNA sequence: TGTGCCAGCAGTCCCCGGGACACTCTAGGAGGCTACACCTTC. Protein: CASSPRDTLGGYTF.

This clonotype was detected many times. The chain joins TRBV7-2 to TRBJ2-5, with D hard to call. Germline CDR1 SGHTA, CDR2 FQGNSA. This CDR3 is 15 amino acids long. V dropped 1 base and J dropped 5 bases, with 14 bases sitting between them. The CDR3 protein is CASSLVGVSVETQYF. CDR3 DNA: TGTGCCAGCAGCTTAGTTGGAGTATCGGTGGAGACCCAGTACTTC.

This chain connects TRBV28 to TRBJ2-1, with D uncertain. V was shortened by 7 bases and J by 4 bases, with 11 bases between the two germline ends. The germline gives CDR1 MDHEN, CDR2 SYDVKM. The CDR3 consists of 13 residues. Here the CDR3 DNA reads TGTGCCAGCACCGCTCTTGTGTACAATGAGCAGTTCTTC. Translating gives CASTALVYNEQFF.

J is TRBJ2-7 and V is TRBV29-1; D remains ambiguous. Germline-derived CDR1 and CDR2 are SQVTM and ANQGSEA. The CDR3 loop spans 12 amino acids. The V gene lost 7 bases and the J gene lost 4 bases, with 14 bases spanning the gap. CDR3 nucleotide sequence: TGCAGCGCCGTATTTCCTCCTTACGAGCAGTACTTC. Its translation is CSAVFPPYEQYF.

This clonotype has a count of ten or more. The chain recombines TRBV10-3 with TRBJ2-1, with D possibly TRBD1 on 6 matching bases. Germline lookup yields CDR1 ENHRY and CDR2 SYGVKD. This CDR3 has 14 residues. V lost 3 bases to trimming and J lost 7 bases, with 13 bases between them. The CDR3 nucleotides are TGTGCCATCAGTGACCCGCAGGGGAAAAATGAGCAGTTCTTC. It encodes CAISDPQGKNEQFF.

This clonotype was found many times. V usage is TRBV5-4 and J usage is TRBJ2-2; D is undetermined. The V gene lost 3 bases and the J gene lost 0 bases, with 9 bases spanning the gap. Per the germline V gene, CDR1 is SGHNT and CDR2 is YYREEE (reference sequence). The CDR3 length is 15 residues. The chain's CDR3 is CASSSEVANTGELFF. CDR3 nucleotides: TGTGCCAGCAGCTCAGAAGTCGCGAACACCGGGGAGCTGTTTTTT.

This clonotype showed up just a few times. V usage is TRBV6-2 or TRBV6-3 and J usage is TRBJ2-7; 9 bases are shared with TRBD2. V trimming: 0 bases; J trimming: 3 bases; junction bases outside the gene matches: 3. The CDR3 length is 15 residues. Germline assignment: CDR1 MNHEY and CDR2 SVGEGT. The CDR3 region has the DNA TGTGCCAGCAGTTACTCGCTAGCGGGATTCTACGAGCAGTACTTC. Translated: CASSYSLAGFYEQYF.

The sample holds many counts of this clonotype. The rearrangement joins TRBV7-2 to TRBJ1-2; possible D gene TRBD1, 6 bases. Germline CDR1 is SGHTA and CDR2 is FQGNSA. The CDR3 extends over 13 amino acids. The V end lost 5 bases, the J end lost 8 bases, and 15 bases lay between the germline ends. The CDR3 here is CASSRRGGLGYTF. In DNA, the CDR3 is TGTGCCAGCAGCCGACGGGGGGGGCTAGGCTACACCTTC.

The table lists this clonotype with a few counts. The CDR3 nucleotides read TGTGCCAGCAGCCCTTGGACCTTAGCCAAAAACATTCAGTACTTC. Residues: CASSPWTLAKNIQYF. The chain combines TRBV7-2 with TRBJ2-4, with D hard to call. The CDR3 sequence is 15 residues long. Germline V gene data show CDR1 as SGHTA and CDR2 as FQGNSA. Trimming stripped 5 bases from V and 0 bases from J, with 11 bases between.

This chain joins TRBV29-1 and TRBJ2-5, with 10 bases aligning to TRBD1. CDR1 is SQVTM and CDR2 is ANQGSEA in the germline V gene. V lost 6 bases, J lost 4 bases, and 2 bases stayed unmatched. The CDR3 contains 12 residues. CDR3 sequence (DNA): TGCAGCGTCAGGACAGGGGGAGAGACCCAGTACTTC. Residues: CSVRTGGETQYF.

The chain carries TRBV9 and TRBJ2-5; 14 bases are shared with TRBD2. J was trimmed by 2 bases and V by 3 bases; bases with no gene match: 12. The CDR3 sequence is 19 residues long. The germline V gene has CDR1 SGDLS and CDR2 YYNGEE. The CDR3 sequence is CASSAHGLAGGPTQETQYF. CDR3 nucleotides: TGTGCCAGCAGCGCCCATGGACTAGCGGGGGGCCCTACTCAAGAGACCCAGTACTTC.

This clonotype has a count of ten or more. The CDR3 sequence is CASSYAGSGYTF. In DNA, the CDR3 is TGTGCCAGCAGTTACGCAGGGAGTGGCTACACCTTC. This chain uses TRBV6-5 with TRBJ1-2, with a weak D call TRBD1 (5 bases). The ends were cut back, 2 bases at V and 7 bases at J, with 8 bases in the middle. The length of the CDR3 is 12 residues. Germline-derived CDR1 and CDR2 are MNHEY and SVGAGI.